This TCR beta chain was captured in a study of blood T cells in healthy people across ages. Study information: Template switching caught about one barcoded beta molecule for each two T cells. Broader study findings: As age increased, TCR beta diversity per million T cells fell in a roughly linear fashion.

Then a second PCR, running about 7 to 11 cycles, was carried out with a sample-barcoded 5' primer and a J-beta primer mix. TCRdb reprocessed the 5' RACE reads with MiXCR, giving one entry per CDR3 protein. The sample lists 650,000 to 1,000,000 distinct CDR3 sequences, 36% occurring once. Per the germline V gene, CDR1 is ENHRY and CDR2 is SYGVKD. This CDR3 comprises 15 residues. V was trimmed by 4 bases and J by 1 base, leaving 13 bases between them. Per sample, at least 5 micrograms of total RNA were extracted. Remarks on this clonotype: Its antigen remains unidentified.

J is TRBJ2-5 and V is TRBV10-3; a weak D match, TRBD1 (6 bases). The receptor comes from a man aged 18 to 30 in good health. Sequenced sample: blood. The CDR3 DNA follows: TGTGCCATCAGTGCAGTGGGGGACACCCAAGAGACCCAGTACTTC. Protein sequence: CAISAVGDTQETQYF.